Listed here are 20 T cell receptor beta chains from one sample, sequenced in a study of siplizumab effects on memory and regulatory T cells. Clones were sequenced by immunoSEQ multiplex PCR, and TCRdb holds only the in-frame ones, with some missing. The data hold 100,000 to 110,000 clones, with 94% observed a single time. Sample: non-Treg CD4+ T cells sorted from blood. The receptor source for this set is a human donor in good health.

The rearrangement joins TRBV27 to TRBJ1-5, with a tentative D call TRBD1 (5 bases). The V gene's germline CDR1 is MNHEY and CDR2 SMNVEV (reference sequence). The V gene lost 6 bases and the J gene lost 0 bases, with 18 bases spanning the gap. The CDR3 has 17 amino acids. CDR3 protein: CASSPTGPGYSNQPQHF. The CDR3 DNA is TGTGCCAGCAGCCCGACCGGGCCAGGGTATAGCAATCAGCCCCAGCATTTT.

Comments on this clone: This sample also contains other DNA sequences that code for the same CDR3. The DNA of the CDR3 is TGCGCCAGCAGCTTGGCGGGCGGGAGCACAGATACGCAGTATTTT. The encoded protein is CASSLAGGSTDTQYF. V is TRBV5-1 and J is TRBJ2-3, with a weak D call TRBD2 (5 bases). Trimming left V 0 bases short and J 0 bases short, with 8 bases between. Germline loops: CDR1 SGHRS, CDR2 YFSETQ. The CDR3 length is 15 residues.

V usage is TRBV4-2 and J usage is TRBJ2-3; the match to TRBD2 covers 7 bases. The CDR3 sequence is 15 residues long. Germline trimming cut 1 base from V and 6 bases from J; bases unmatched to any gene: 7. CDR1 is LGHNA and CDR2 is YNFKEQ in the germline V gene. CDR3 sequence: CASSQAAGFEDTQYF. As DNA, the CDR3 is TGTGCCAGCAGCCAAGCAGCGGGATTTGAGGATACGCAGTATTTT.

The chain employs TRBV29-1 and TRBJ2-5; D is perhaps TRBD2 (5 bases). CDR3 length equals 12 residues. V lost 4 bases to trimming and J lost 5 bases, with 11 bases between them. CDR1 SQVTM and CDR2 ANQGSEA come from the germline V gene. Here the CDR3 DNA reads TGCAGCGTTGTCCAACTAGTGGAGACCCAGTACTTC. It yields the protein CSVVQLVETQYF.

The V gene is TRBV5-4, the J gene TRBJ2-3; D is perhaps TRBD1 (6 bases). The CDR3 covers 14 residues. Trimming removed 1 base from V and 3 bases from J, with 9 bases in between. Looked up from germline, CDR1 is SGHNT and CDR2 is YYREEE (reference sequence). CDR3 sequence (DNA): TGTGCCAGCAGCTTGATGGGGGCTACAGATACGCAGTATTTT. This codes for CASSLMGATDTQYF.

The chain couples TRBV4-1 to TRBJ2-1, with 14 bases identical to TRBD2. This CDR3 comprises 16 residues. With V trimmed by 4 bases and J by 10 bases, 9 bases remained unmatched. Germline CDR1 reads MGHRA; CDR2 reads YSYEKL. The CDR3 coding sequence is TGCGCCAGCAGCCGGGGACTAGCGGGAGACGGCGGGGAGCAGTTCTTC. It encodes CASSRGLAGDGGEQFF.

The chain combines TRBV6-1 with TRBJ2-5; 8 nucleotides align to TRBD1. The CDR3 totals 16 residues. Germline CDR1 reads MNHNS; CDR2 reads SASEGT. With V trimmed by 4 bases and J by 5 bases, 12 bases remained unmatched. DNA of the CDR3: TGTGCCAGCAGTGTATCCGGACAGGGTCAATGGGAGACCCAGTACTTC. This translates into CASSVSGQGQWETQYF.

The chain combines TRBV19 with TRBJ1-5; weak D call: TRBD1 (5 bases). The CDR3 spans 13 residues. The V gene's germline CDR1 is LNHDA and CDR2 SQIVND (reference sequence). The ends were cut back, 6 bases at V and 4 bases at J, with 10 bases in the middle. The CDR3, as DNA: TGTGCCAGTAGCGGGACGGCGAATCAGCCCCAGCATTTT. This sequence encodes CASSGTANQPQHF.

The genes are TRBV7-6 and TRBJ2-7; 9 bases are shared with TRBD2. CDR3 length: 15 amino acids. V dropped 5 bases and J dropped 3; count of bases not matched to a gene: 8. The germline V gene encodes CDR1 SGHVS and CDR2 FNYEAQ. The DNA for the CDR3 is TGTGCCAGCAGCCTCTGGCGGGAGGGCCACTACGAGCAGTACTTC. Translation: CASSLWREGHYEQYF. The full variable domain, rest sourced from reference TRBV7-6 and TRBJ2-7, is GAGVSQSPRYKVTKRGQDVALRCDPISGHVSLYWYRQALGQGPEFLTYFNYEAQQDKSGLPNDRFSAERPEGSISTLTIQRTEQRDSAMYRCASSLWREGHYEQYFGPGTRLTVT.

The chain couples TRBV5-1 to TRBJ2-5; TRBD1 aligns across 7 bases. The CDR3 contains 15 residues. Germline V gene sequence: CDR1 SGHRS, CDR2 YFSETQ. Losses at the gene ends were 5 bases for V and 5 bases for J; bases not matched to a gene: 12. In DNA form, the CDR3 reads TGCGCCAGCAGACCGACAGGGTTTTTAGGGGAGACCCAGTACTTC. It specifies CASRPTGFLGETQYF.

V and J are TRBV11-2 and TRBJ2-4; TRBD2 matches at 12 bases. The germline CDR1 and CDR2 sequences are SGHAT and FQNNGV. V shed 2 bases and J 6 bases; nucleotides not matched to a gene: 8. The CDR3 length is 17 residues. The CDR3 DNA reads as TGTGCCAGCAGCTTATCCCTAGCGGGAGGGCCGGGAAACATTCAGTACTTC. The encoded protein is CASSLSLAGGPGNIQYF.

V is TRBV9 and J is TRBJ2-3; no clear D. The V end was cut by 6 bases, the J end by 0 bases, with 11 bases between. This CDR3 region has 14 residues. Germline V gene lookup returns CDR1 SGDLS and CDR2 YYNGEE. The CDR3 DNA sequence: TGTGCCAGCACCAAGGCGGCGAGCACAGATACGCAGTATTTT. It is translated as CASTKAASTDTQYF. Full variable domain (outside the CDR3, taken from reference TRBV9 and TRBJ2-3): DSGVTQTPKHLITATGQRVTLRCSPRSGDLSVYWYQQSLDQGLQFLIQYYNGEERAKGNILERFSAQQFPDLHSELNLSSLELGDSALYFCASTKAASTDTQYFGPGTRLTVL.

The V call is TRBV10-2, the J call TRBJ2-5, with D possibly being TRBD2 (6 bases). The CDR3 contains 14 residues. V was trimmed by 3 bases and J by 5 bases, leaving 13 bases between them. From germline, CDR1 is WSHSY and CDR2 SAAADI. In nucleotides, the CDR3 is TGCGCCAGCAGTGAAGGGAGGAGGCGGGAGACCCAGTACTTC. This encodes CASSEGRRRETQYF.

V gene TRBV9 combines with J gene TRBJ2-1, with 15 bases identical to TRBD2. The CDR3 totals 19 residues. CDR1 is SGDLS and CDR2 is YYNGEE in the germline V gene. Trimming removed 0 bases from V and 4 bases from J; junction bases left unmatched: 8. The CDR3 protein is CASSVGTSGRALLYNEQFF. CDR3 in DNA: TGTGCCAGCAGCGTAGGGACTAGCGGGAGGGCCCTCTTGTACAATGAGCAGTTCTTC. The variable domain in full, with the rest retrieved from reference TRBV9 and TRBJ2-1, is DSGVTQTPKHLITATGQRVTLRCSPRSGDLSVYWYQQSLDQGLQFLIQYYNGEERAKGNILERFSAQQFPDLHSELNLSSLELGDSALYFCASSVGTSGRALLYNEQFFGPGTRLTVL.

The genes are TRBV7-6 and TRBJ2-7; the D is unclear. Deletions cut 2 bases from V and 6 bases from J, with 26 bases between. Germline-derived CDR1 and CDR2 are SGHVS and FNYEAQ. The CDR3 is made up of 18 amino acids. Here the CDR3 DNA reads TGTGCCAGCAGCTTAAACTACGCTGGGCCGATTAGTCCGGGCGAGCAGTACTTC. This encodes CASSLNYAGPISPGEQYF.

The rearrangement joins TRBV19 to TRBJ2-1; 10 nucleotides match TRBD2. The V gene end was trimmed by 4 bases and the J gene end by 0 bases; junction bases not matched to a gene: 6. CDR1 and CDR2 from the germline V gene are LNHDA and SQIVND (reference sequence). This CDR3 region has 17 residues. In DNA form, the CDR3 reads TGTGCCAGTAGTAACTTTTTAGCGGGAGGCTCCTACAATGAGCAGTTCTTC. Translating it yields CASSNFLAGGSYNEQFF.

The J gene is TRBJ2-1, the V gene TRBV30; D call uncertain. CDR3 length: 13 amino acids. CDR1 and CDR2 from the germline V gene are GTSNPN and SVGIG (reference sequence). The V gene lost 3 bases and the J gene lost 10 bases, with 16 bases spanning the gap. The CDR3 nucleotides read TGTGCCTGGAGGGACGATATTTCAATGGAGCAGTTCTTC. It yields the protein CAWRDDISMEQFF.

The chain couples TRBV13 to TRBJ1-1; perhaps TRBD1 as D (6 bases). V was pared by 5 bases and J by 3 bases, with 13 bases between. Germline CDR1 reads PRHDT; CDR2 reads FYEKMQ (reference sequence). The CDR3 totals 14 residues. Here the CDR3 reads CASSTQGYDTEAFF. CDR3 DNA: TGTGCCAGCAGCACACAGGGTTATGACACTGAAGCTTTCTTT.

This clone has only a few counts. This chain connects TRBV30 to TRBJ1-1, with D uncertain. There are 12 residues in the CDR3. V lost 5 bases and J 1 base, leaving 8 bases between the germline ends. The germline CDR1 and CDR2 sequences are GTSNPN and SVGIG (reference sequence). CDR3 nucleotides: TGTGCCTGGCAACAGACGAACACTGAAGCTTTCTTT. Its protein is CAWQQTNTEAFF.

The CDR3 DNA reads TGTGCCAGCAGCTCTCAGGGGGCGGATACGCAGTATTTT. Protein sequence: CASSSQGADTQYF. The gene calls are TRBV7-3 and TRBJ2-3, with 8 bases aligning to TRBD1. The CDR3 has 13 amino acids. With 4 bases clipped from V and 6 bases from J, the junction kept 3 bases outside the gene matches. Germline V gene sequence: CDR1 SGHTA, CDR2 FQGTGA.